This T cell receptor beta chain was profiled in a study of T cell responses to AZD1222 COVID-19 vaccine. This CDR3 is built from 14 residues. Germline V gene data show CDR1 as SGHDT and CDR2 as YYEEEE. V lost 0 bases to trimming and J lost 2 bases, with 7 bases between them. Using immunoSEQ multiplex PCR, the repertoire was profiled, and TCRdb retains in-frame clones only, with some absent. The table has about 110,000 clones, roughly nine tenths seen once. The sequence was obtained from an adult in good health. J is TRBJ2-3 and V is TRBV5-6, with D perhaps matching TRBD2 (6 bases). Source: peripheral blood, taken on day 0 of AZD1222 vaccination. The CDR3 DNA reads TGTGCCAGCAGCTTGGGGACTATCACAGATACGCAGTATTTT. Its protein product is CASSLGTITDTQYF.